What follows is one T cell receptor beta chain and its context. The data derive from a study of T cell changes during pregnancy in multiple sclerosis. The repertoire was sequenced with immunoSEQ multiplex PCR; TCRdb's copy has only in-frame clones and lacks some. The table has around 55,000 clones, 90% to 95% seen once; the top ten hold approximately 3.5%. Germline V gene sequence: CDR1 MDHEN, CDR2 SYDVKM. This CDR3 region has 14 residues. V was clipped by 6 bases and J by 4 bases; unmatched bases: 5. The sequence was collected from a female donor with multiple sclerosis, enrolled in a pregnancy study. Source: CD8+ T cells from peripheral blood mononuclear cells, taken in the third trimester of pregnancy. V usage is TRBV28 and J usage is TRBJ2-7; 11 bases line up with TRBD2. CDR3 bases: TGTGCCAGCAGCCGTAGCGGGAGGGGATACGAGCAGTACTTC. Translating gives CASSRSGRGYEQYF. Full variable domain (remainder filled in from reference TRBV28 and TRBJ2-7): DVKVTQSSRYLVKRTGEKVFLECVQDMDHENMFWYRQDPGLGLRLIYFSYDVKMKEKGDIPEGYSVSREKKERFSLILESASTNQTSMYLCASSRSGRGYEQYFGPGTRLTVT.